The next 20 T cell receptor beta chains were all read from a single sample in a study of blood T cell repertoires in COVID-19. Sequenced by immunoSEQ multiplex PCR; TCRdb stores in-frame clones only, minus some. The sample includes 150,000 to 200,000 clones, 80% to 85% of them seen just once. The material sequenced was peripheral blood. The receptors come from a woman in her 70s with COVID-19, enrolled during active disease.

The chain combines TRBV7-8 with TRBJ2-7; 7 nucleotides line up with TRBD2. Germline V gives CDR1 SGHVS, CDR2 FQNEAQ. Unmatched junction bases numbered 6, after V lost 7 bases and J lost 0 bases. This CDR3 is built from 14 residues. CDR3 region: CASKALAVSYEQYF. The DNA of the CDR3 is TGTGCCAGCAAGGCCCTAGCGGTCTCCTACGAGCAGTACTTC.

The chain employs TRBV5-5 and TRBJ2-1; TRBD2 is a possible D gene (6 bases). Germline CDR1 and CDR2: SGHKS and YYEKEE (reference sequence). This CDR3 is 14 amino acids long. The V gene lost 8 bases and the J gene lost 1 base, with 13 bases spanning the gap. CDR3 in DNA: TGTGCCAGTTACGGGGGTCAATCCTACAATGAGCAGTTCTTC. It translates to CASYGGQSYNEQFF.

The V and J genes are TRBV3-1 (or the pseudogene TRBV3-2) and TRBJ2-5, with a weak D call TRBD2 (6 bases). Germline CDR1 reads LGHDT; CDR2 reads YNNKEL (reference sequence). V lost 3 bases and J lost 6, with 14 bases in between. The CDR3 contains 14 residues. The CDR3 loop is CASSQNVGGKTQYF. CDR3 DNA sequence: TGTGCCAGCAGCCAGAATGTGGGGGGAAAGACCCAGTACTTC.

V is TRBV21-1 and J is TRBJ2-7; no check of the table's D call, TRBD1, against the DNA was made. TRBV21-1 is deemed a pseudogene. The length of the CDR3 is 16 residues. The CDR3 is CASSKASRGIGYEQYV. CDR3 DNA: TGTGCCAGCAGCAAAGCGAGCAGGGGAATTGGTTACGAGCAGTACGTC.

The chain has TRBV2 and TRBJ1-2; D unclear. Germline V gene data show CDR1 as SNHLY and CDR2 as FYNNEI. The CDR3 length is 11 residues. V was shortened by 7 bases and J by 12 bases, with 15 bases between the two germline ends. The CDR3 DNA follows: TGTGCCAGCATTTCTACAGTCCTCCACACCTTC. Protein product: CASISTVLHTF.

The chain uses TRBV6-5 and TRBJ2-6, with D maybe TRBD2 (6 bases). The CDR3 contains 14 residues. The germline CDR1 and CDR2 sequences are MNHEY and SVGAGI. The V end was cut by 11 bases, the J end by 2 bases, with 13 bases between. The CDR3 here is CALRETAGANVLTF. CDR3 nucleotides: TGTGCCCTGCGGGAAACCGCTGGGGCCAACGTCCTGACTTTC.

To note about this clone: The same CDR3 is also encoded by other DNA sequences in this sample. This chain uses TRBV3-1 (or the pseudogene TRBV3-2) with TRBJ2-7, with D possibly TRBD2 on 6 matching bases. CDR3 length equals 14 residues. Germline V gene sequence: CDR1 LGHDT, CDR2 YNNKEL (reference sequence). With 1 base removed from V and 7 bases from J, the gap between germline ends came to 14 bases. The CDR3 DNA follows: TGTGCCAGCAGCCAAGGAGCGGGCAGCCGAGAGCAGTACTTC. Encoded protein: CASSQGAGSREQYF.

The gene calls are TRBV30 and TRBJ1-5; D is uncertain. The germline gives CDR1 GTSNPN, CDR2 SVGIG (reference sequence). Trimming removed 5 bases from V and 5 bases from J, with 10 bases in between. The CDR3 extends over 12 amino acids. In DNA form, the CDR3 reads TGTGCCTGGCGAGTACGGGATCAGCCCCAGCATTTT. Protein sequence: CAWRVRDQPQHF.

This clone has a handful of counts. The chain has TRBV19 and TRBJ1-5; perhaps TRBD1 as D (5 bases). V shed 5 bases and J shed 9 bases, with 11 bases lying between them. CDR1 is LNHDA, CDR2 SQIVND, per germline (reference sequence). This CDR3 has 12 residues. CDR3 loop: CASSEQDLPQHF. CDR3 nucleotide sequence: TGTGCCAGTAGTGAACAGGACCTGCCCCAGCATTTT. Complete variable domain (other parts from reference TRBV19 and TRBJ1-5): DGGITQSPKYLFRKEGQNVTLSCEQNLNHDAMYWYRQDPGQGLRLIYYSQIVNDFQKGDIAEGYSVSREKKESFPLTVTSAQKNPTAFYLCASSEQDLPQHFGDGTRLSIL.

CDR3 protein: CAITPSGAKGQYF. The CDR3 DNA is TGTGCCATCACCCCTAGCGGGGCTAAGGGGCAGTACTTC. The chain joins TRBV10-3 to TRBJ2-7; 9 nucleotides match TRBD2. CDR3 size: 13 residues. V trimming: 7 bases; J trimming: 9 bases; junction bases outside the gene matches: 10. Germline V gives CDR1 ENHRY, CDR2 SYGVKD.

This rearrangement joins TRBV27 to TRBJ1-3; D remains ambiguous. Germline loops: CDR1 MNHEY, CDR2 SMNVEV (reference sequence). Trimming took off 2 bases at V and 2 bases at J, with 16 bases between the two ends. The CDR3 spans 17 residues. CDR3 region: CASSLILECATGNTIYF. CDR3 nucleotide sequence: TGTGCCAGCAGTTTAATCTTAGAGTGCGCCACTGGAAACACCATATATTTT.

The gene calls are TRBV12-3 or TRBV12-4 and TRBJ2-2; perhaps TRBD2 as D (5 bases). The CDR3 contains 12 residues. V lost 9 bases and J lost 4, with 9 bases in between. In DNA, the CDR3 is TGTGCCAGTTTGAGGGTCACCGGGGAGCTGTTTTTT. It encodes CASLRVTGELFF.

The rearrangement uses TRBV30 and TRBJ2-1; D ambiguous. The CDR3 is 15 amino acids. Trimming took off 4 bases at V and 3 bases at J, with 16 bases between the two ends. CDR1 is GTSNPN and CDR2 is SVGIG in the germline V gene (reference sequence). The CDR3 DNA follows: TGTGCCTGGACCCCCATGGCTTCTCTCTACAATGAGCAGTTCTTC. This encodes CAWTPMASLYNEQFF.

The CDR3 DNA reads TGTGCCAGCAGCGTAGGTAGTGAAAACATTCAGTACTTC. This sequence encodes CASSVGSENIQYF. The chain recombines TRBV9 with TRBJ2-4; D unresolved. CDR3 length: 13 amino acids. V was pared by 0 bases and J by 5 bases, with 6 bases between. Per germline, CDR1 SGDLS and CDR2 YYNGEE.

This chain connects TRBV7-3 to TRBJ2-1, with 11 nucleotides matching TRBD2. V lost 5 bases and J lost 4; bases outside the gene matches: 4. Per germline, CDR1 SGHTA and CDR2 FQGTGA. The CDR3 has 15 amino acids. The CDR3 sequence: CASSILAGEYNEQFF. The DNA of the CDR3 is TGTGCCAGCAGCATACTAGCGGGGGAATACAATGAGCAGTTCTTC.

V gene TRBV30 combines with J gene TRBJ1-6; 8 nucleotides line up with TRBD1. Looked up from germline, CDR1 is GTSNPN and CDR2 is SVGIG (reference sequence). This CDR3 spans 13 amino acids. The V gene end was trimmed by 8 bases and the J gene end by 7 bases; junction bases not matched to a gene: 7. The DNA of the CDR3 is TGTGCCCTTGAAGGGACAGGCAATTCACCCCTCCACTTT. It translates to CALEGTGNSPLHF. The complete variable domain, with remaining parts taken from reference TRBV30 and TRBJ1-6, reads SQTIHQWPATLVQPVGSPLSLECTVEGTSNPNLYWYRQAAGRGLQLLFYSVGIGQISSEVPQNLSASRPQDRQFILSSKKLLLSDSGFYLCALEGTGNSPLHFGNGTRLTVT.

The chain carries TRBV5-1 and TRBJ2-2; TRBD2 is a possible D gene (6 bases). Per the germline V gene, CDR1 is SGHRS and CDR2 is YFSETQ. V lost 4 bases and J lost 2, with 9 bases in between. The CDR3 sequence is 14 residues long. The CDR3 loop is CASSDGGNTGELFF. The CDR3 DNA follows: TGCGCCAGCAGCGACGGGGGAAACACCGGGGAGCTGTTTTTT. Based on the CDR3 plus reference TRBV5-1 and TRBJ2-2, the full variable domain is KAGVTQTPRYLIKTRGQQVTLSCSPISGHRSVSWYQQTPGQGLQFLFEYFSETQRNKGNFPGRFSGRQFSNSRSEMNVSTLELGDSALYLCASSDGGNTGELFFGEGSRLTVL.

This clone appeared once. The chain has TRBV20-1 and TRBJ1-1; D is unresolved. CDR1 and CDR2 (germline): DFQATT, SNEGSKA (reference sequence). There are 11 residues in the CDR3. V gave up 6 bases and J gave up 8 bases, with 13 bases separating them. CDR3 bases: TGCAGTGCGTCCCCTAGGTGGGAAGCTTTCTTT. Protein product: CSASPRWEAFF.

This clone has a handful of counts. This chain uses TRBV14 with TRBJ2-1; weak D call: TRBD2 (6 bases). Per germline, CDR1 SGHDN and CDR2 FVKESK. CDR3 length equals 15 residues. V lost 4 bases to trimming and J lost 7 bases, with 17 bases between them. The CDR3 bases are TGTGCCAGCAGCCTTGGGAGGCGCGGGTTGAATGAGCAGTTCTTC. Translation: CASSLGRRGLNEQFF.

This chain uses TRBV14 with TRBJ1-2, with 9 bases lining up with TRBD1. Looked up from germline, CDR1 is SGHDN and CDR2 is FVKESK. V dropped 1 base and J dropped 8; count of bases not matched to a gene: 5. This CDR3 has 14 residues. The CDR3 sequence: CASSQGYRGQGYTF. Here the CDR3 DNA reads TGTGCCAGCAGCCAAGGGTACAGGGGGCAGGGCTACACCTTC.